This T cell receptor (beta chain) was retrieved from a study of post-analysis software for immune sequencing data. Study-wide results and caveats: Patients had higher frequencies than controls of roughly 5 TRBV segments, including TRBV5-6, TRBV5-1 and TRBV20-1.

Unique molecular identifiers featured in each of the TCR beta cDNA libraries. Between roughly 0.9 and 11 million T cells gave rise to hundreds of thousands of cDNA molecules. TCRdb reanalysed the PCR reads using MiXCR and keeps one entry per CDR3 protein. This sample has hundreds of thousands of distinct CDR3 sequences, with 30% found just once. There are 14 residues in the CDR3. CDR1 SGDLS and CDR2 YYNGEE come from the germline V gene. V lost 3 bases and J 6 bases, leaving 14 bases between the germline ends. This clonotype was counted at least ten times. The antigen is unknown. This TCR derives from a girl between 5 and 17 years old with multiple sclerosis. What was sequenced was blood. V usage is TRBV9 and J usage is TRBJ2-3; tentative D call: TRBD2 (6 bases). CDR3 DNA: TGTGCCAGCAGCGGCCCTGCAGGGAGGGATACGCAGTATTTT. It encodes CASSGPAGRDTQYF.